Presented here are 27 T cell receptor beta chains from one specimen sequenced in a study of OX40 agonist ivuxolimab in advanced cancers. TCRdb keeps only in-frame clones here, not all; method: immunoSEQ multiplex PCR. The sample shows about 67,000 clones, approximately 80% of them seen only once. This sample comprised CD4+ or CD8+ T cells sorted from blood, obtained in a trial of the OX40 agonist ivuxolimab. The receptors derive from an adult with an advanced solid tumor such as melanoma, head and neck, liver or kidney cancer.

The chain has TRBV19 and TRBJ2-1; D not certain. Germline V gene sequence: CDR1 LNHDA, CDR2 SQIVND (reference sequence). The germline V and J ends were trimmed by 5 bases and 5 bases, with 10 bases remaining between them. This CDR3 is built from 13 residues. CDR3 sequence reads: CASSVTWDNEQFF. CDR3 sequence (DNA): TGTGCCAGTAGTGTTACCTGGGACAATGAGCAGTTCTTC.

The CDR3 nucleotides read TGCGCCAGCAGGCCTAGCGGGAGTTCCACCTACGAGCAGTACTTC. It specifies CASRPSGSSTYEQYF. This rearrangement joins TRBV4-1 to TRBJ2-7; 10 bases fit TRBD2. J was trimmed by 2 bases and V by 6 bases; bases with no gene match: 7. Germline V CDR1 and CDR2: MGHRA, YSYEKL. There are 15 residues in the CDR3.

As DNA, the CDR3 is TGTGCCAGCAGTGGACAGGACTCCTACGAGCAGTACGTC. Translated, it gives CASSGQDSYEQYV. The chain recombines TRBV2 with TRBJ2-7, with D possibly TRBD1 on 6 matching bases. Germline V gene sequence: CDR1 SNHLY, CDR2 FYNNEI. V was clipped by 4 bases and J by 0 bases, with 7 bases between them. The CDR3 contains 13 residues.

CDR3 DNA sequence: TGTGCCAGCAGCTCCGGACTCGCGGCCCGGGAGACCCAGTACTTC. Translation gives CASSSGLAARETQYF. This rearrangement joins TRBV7-3 to TRBJ2-5; possible D gene TRBD2, 5 bases. CDR3 length equals 15 residues. The germline gives CDR1 SGHTA, CDR2 FQGTGA. Trimming took off 4 bases at V and 5 bases at J, with 17 bases between the two ends. The full variable domain, its missing parts supplied by reference TRBV7-3 and TRBJ2-5, is GAGVSQTPSNKVTEKGKYVELRCDPISGHTALYWYRQSLGQGPEFLIYFQGTGAADDSGLPNDRFFAVRPEGSVSTLKIQRTERGDSAVYLCASSSGLAARETQYFGPGTRLLVL.

The chain recombines TRBV7-8 with TRBJ1-2, with D possibly matching TRBD1 (6 bases). Trimming took 4 bases from V and 5 from J, leaving 17 bases between them. CDR3 size: 15 residues. The V gene's germline CDR1 is SGHVS and CDR2 FQNEAQ. The CDR3 is CASSSFSGALYGYTF. CDR3 nucleotide sequence: TGTGCCAGCAGCTCGTTTTCAGGGGCGCTGTATGGCTACACCTTC.

The chain combines TRBV7-9 with TRBJ2-5; D not certain. There are 14 residues in the CDR3. With 1 base removed from V and 2 bases from J, the gap between germline ends came to 8 bases. Germline values: CDR1 SEHNR, CDR2 FQNEAQ (reference sequence). The CDR3 sequence is CASSLGPAQETQYF. The CDR3, as DNA: TGTGCCAGCAGCTTAGGCCCAGCACAAGAGACCCAGTACTTC. Combining the CDR3 with reference TRBV7-9 and TRBJ2-5 gives the whole variable domain DTGVSQNPRHKITKRGQNVTFRCDPISEHNRLYWYRQTLGQGPEFLTYFQNEAQLEKSRLLSDRFSAERPKGSFSTLEIQRTEQGDSAMYLCASSLGPAQETQYFGPGTRLLVL.

The chain joins TRBV10-2 to TRBJ1-5, with unresolved D. Trimming pared 7 bases from V and 4 bases from J, leaving 11 bases between. This CDR3 is built from 13 residues. The V gene's germline CDR1 is WSHSY and CDR2 SAAADI. Here the CDR3 reads CASKETLNQPQHF. The CDR3, as DNA: TGCGCCAGCAAGGAGACACTAAATCAGCCCCAGCATTTT.

The chain is built from TRBV7-8 and TRBJ2-2; TRBD1 matches at 7 bases. Losses at the gene ends were 5 bases for V and 6 bases for J; bases not matched to a gene: 15. Germline CDR1 SGHVS, CDR2 FQNEAQ. CDR3 length: 17 amino acids. The chain's CDR3 is CASSAQQGKALSGELFF. The DNA for the CDR3 is TGTGCCAGCAGCGCCCAACAGGGGAAGGCCCTTTCCGGGGAGCTGTTTTTT. Full variable domain (remainder filled in from reference TRBV7-8 and TRBJ2-2): GAGVSQSPRYKVAKRGQDVALRCDPISGHVSLFWYQQALGQGPEFLTYFQNEAQLDKSGLPSDRFFAERPEGSVSTLKIQRTQQEDSAVYLCASSAQQGKALSGELFFGEGSRLTVL.

The J gene is TRBJ2-3, the V gene TRBV7-3; TRBD2 aligns across 13 bases. V was clipped by 1 base and J by 4 bases; unmatched bases: 5. The CDR3 is made up of 17 amino acids. CDR1 is SGHTA and CDR2 is FQGTGA in the germline V gene. The CDR3 here is CASSLNHGLAGADTQYF. CDR3 coding DNA: TGTGCCAGCAGCTTAAACCACGGACTAGCGGGGGCAGATACGCAGTATTTT.

The chain combines TRBV5-8 with TRBJ2-6; no firm D call. The CDR3 length is 14 residues. The germline V and J ends were trimmed by 5 bases and 0 bases, with 6 bases remaining between them. CDR1 is SGHTS, CDR2 YDEGEE, per germline. CDR3 residues: CASRKYSGANVLTF. CDR3 bases: TGTGCCAGCAGGAAGTACTCTGGGGCCAACGTCCTGACTTTC.

The chain combines TRBV7-9 with TRBJ1-1; the D is unclear. V dropped 2 bases and J dropped 4 bases, with 11 bases sitting between them. Germline V lookup: CDR1 SEHNR, CDR2 FQNEAQ (reference sequence). CDR3 length equals 14 residues. The CDR3 here is CASSLRASGTEAFF. Written as DNA, the CDR3 is TGTGCCAGCAGCTTACGGGCCTCGGGCACTGAAGCTTTCTTT.

The chain combines TRBV2 with TRBJ2-7; possibly TRBD2 for D (5 bases). This CDR3 region has 13 residues. Germline V CDR1 and CDR2: SNHLY, FYNNEI. The V and J ends lost 4 bases and 2 bases respectively, with 9 bases between them. The CDR3: CASSVRRTYEQYF. The CDR3 nucleotides are TGTGCCAGCAGTGTCCGGAGGACCTACGAGCAGTACTTC.

This clone was detected once. The rearrangement joins TRBV19 to TRBJ2-1, with 14 bases lining up with TRBD2. Germline V gene lookup returns CDR1 LNHDA and CDR2 SQIVND (reference sequence). The CDR3 totals 15 residues. Trimming cost V 8 bases and J 6 bases; bases outside gene matches: 6. The CDR3 loop is CASSTSGRAPNEQFF. The CDR3 DNA reads TGTGCCAGTTCGACTAGCGGGAGGGCTCCCAATGAGCAGTTCTTC.

The chain has TRBV7-9 and TRBJ2-2; TRBD2 matches at 7 bases. The CDR3 is made up of 16 amino acids. Trimming removed 5 bases from V and 1 base from J; junction bases left unmatched: 7. Germline V gene sequence: CDR1 SEHNR, CDR2 FQNEAQ (reference sequence). This CDR3 is CASSPLGGMNTGELFF. In DNA form, the CDR3 reads TGTGCCAGCAGCCCTCTGGGGGGGATGAACACCGGGGAGCTGTTTTTT.

CDR3 amino acids: CATRDRDRQPQHF. The CDR3, as DNA: TGTGCCACCCGGGACAGGGATAGGCAGCCCCAGCATTTT. The rearrangement joins TRBV19 to TRBJ1-5, with 9 nucleotides matching TRBD1. In germline, CDR1 is LNHDA, CDR2 SQIVND (reference sequence). Trimming cost V 10 bases and J 7 bases; bases outside gene matches: 8. The CDR3 totals 13 residues. Drawing the rest from reference TRBV19 and TRBJ1-5, the complete variable domain is DGGITQSPKYLFRKEGQNVTLSCEQNLNHDAMYWYRQDPGQGLRLIYYSQIVNDFQKGDIAEGYSVSREKKESFPLTVTSAQKNPTAFYLCATRDRDRQPQHFGDGTRLSIL.

The CDR3 loop is CASSLAMSSESYEQYF. As DNA, the CDR3 is TGCGCCAGCAGCTTGGCGATGTCTAGCGAGTCCTACGAGCAGTACTTC. V is TRBV5-1 and J is TRBJ2-7; D is perhaps TRBD2 (6 bases). The length of the CDR3 is 16 residues. Germline V CDR1 and CDR2: SGHRS, YFSETQ. Trimming took 0 bases from V and 1 from J, leaving 14 bases between them.

This clone was picked up a small number of times. The chain links TRBV5-4 to TRBJ2-7, with D perhaps matching TRBD2 (6 bases). CDR3 size: 15 residues. CDR1 is SGHNT and CDR2 is YYREEE in the germline V gene (reference sequence). Between the trimmed V and J ends, which lost 4 bases and 2 bases, there was a span of 16 bases. CDR3: CASSNPGTGTYEQYF. CDR3 DNA: TGTGCCAGCAGCAATCCCGGGACTGGGACCTACGAGCAGTACTTC.

The J gene is TRBJ2-5, the V gene TRBV5-4; 15 positions agree with TRBD2. After removal of 4 bases from V and 3 bases from J, the junction contained 4 bases not matched to a gene. This CDR3 contains 16 residues. Germline V gene sequence: CDR1 SGHNT, CDR2 YYREEE (reference sequence). The CDR3 sequence is CASSGRTSGREETQYF. The DNA of the CDR3 is TGTGCCAGCAGCGGGAGGACTAGCGGGAGGGAAGAGACCCAGTACTTC.

The rearrangement links TRBV7-9 to TRBJ2-5; the D is unclear. From germline, CDR1 is SEHNR and CDR2 FQNEAQ (reference sequence). V dropped 2 bases and J dropped 5 bases, with 15 bases sitting between them. CDR3 length: 15 amino acids. The CDR3 reads CASSLWQVARETQYF. The CDR3 bases are TGTGCCAGCAGCTTATGGCAGGTGGCGAGGGAGACCCAGTACTTC.

The CDR3 nucleotides are TGTGCCAGCAGTGAGGGACAGGGTTTTCGTGAAAAACTGTTTTTT. Its translation is CASSEGQGFREKLFF. V and J are TRBV6-1 and TRBJ1-4, with TRBD1 identical over 9 bases. The CDR3 sequence is 15 residues long. J was trimmed by 7 bases and V by 3 bases; bases with no gene match: 6. Germline assignment: CDR1 MNHNS and CDR2 SASEGT.

V usage is TRBV7-2 and J usage is TRBJ1-1; TRBD1 aligns across 7 bases. In germline, CDR1 is SGHTA, CDR2 FQGNSA. The CDR3 runs 14 residues. V lost 5 bases, J lost 1 base, and 4 bases stayed unmatched. The CDR3 reads CASSLQGPNTEAFF. The CDR3 DNA reads TGTGCCAGCAGCCTACAGGGGCCGAACACTGAAGCTTTCTTT.

This clone was counted only a few times. This chain joins TRBV11-2 and TRBJ2-7; D is possibly TRBD1 (6 bases). The CDR3 extends over 12 amino acids. V dropped 5 bases and J dropped 8 bases, with 13 bases sitting between them. The germline V gene has CDR1 SGHAT and CDR2 FQNNGV. In DNA form, the CDR3 reads TGTGCCAGCAGCCACCCGACAGGAAAGCAGTACTTC. This encodes CASSHPTGKQYF.

This clone has just a few counts. The rearrangement joins TRBV5-1 to TRBJ1-2, with D uncertain. Trimming shortened V by 4 bases and J by 5 bases, and 12 bases separated the two germline ends. CDR1 is SGHRS, CDR2 YFSETQ, per germline. The CDR3 is 13 amino acids. The CDR3 nucleotides are TGCGCCAGCAGCCTGACCGATCTTTATGGCTACACCTTC. Amino acid sequence: CASSLTDLYGYTF.

The genes are TRBV5-6 and TRBJ1-4, with D possibly TRBD1 on 6 matching bases. CDR3 length: 15 amino acids. V gave up 5 bases and J gave up 4 bases, with 15 bases separating them. Germline V gene data show CDR1 as SGHDT and CDR2 as YYEEEE. The CDR3, as DNA: TGTGCCAGCAGTTTCCGGACAGACCTTAATGAAAAACTGTTTTTT. Its protein product is CASSFRTDLNEKLFF.

V usage is TRBV2 and J usage is TRBJ1-1; D is undetermined. The CDR3 runs to 12 residues. Germline CDR1 is SNHLY and CDR2 is FYNNEI. V lost 5 bases and J lost 8, with 12 bases in between. This CDR3 reads CASSMRTGEAFF. The CDR3 coding sequence is TGTGCCAGCAGTATGCGGACGGGCGAAGCTTTCTTT.

The chain combines TRBV5-6 with TRBJ2-2, with D possibly matching TRBD1 (6 bases). Trimming cost V 1 base and J 6 bases, with 10 bases left between them. Germline V gene sequence: CDR1 SGHDT, CDR2 YYEEEE. The CDR3 consists of 14 residues. CDR3 bases: TGTGCCAGCAGCTTGAGGCAGGGGCCCGGGGAGCTGTTTTTT. Translated: CASSLRQGPGELFF.

The chain combines TRBV19 with TRBJ2-1, with 10 nucleotides matching TRBD1. Germline values: CDR1 LNHDA, CDR2 SQIVND (reference sequence). There are 15 residues in the CDR3. V shed 3 bases, J shed 6 bases, and the junction held 5 bases outside the gene matches. The CDR3 DNA reads as TGTGCCAGTAGTATGCTGACAGGGGGCTTCAATGAGCAGTTCTTC. Translating gives CASSMLTGGFNEQFF.